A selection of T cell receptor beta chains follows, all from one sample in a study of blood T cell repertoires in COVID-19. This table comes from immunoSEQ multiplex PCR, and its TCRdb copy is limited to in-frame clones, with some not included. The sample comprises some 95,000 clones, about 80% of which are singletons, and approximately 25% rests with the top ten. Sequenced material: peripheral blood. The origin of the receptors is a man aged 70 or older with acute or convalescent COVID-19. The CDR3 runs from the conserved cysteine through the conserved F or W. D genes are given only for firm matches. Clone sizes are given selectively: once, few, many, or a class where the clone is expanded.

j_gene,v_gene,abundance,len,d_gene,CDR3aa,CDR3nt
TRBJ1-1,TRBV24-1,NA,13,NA,CATSDPPGGKAFF,TGTGCCACCAGTGACCCACCGGGGGGGAAAGCTTTCTTT
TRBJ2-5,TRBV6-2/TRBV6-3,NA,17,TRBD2,CASSLAGGRRGGETQYF,TGTGCCAGCAGTCTAGCGGGAGGGAGGAGGGGGGGAGAGACCCAGTACTTC
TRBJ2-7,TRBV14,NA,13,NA,CASSPTGSYEQYF,TGTGCCAGCAGCCCTACGGGTTCCTACGAGCAGTACTTC
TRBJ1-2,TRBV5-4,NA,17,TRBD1,CASSLTDPGQPLYGYTF,TGTGCCAGCAGCTTGACGGACCCGGGACAGCCTCTCTATGGCTACACCTTC
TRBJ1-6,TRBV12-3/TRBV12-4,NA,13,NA,CASSFEGNSPLHF,TGTGCCAGCAGTTTTGAGGGTAATTCACCCCTCCACTTT
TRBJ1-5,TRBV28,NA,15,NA,CASSSTDYSNQPQHF,TGTGCCAGCAGTAGCACAGATTATAGCAATCAGCCCCAGCATTTT
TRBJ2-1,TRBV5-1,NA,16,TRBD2,CASSLRPGLVMNEQFF,TGCGCCAGCAGCCTCCGACCTGGACTAGTGATGAATGAGCAGTTCTTC
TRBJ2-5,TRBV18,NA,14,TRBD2,CASSPGLEQETQYF,TGTGCCAGCTCACCAGGACTAGAGCAAGAGACCCAGTACTTC
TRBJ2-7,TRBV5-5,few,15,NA,CASSLAFGSSYEQYF,TGTGCCAGCAGCTTGGCCTTCGGGTCCTCCTACGAGCAGTACTTC
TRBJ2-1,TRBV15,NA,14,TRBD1,CATSGQETYNEQFF,TGTGCCACCAGTGGACAGGAAACCTACAATGAGCAGTTCTTC
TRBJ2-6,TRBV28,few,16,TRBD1,CASSKQGAAGANVLTF,TGTGCCAGCAGTAAACAGGGGGCGGCTGGGGCCAACGTCCTGACTTTC
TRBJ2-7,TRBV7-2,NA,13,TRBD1,CASSVTGIYEQYF,TGTGCCAGCAGCGTGACAGGGATCTACGAGCAGTACTTC
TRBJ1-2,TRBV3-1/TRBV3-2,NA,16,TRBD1,CASSLAGTGSNYGYTF,TGTGCCAGCAGCCTAGCTGGGACAGGGTCGAACTATGGCTACACCTTC
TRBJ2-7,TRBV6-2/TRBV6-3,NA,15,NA,CASSYRGPKRDEQYF,TGTGCCAGCAGTTACCGTGGACCCAAGCGGGACGAGCAGTACTTC
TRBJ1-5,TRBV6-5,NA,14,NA,CASSYARDNQPQHF,TGTGCCAGCAGTTACGCCAGGGACAATCAGCCCCAGCATTTT
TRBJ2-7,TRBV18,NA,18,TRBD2,CASSPLRLTSGSQYEQYF,TGTGCCAGCTCACCACTTAGGTTAACTAGCGGGAGTCAATACGAGCAGTACTTC
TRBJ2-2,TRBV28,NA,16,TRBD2,CASSFGYSGRTGELFF,TGTGCCAGCAGTTTCGGGTACAGCGGGAGAACCGGGGAGCTGTTTTTT
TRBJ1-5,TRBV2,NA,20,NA,CASSGLVGSPKPLNNQPQHF,TGTGCCAGCAGTGGGTTAGTAGGTAGCCCTAAGCCCCTAAACAATCAGCCCCAGCATTTT
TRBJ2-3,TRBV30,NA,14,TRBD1,CAWRGAGGMDTQYF,TGTGCCTGGAGGGGGGCAGGGGGTATGGATACGCAGTATTTT
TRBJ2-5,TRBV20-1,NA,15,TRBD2,CSASWTSGSPATQYF,TGCAGTGCTAGTTGGACTAGCGGGAGCCCTGCGACCCAGTACTTC
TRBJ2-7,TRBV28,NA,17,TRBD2,CASRGDWTSGSPYEQYF,TGTGCCAGCAGAGGGGATTGGACTAGCGGGAGTCCCTACGAGCAGTACTTC
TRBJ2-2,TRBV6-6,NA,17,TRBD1,CASSQGTGGSDTGELFF,TGTGCCAGCAGTCAGGGGACAGGGGGAAGTGACACCGGGGAGCTGTTTTTT
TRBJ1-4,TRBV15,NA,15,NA,CATSSVRGRNEKLFF,TGTGCCACCAGCAGTGTAAGGGGTAGGAATGAAAAACTGTTTTTT
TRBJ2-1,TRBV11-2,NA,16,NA,CASSLNSRGPGDEQFF,TGTGCCAGCAGCTTAAATTCACGTGGTCCAGGGGATGAGCAGTTCTTC
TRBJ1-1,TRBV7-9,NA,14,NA,CASSLYQGTTEAFF,TGTGCCAGCAGCTTATATCAGGGGACGACTGAAGCTTTCTTT
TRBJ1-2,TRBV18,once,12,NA,CASSPPGYGYTF,TGTGCCAGCTCCCCCCCGGGGTATGGCTACACCTTC
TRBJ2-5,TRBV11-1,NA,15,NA,CASSSGPRGQKDQYF,TGTGCCAGCAGTTCCGGGCCAAGAGGGCAAAAGGACCAGTACTTC
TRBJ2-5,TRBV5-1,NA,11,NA,CASSRQETQYF,TGCGCCAGCAGCCGTCAAGAGACCCAGTACTTC
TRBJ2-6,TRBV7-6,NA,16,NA,CASSLVGATGANVLTF,TGTGCCAGCAGCTTAGTGGGGGCTACTGGGGCCAACGTCCTGACTTTC
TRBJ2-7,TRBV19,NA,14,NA,CASSIQAGSYEQYF,TGTGCCAGTAGTATTCAAGCGGGCTCCTACGAGCAGTACTTC
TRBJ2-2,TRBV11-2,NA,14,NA,CASSLRVNTGELFF,TGTGCCAGCAGCTTGCGGGTGAACACCGGGGAGCTGTTTTTT
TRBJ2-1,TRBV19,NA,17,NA,CASSIDGPTGVANEQFF,TGTGCCAGTAGTATAGATGGACCCACGGGAGTAGCCAATGAGCAGTTCTTC
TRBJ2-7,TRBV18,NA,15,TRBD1,CASSPPGTGAYEQYF,TGTGCCAGCTCACCGCCGGGGACAGGGGCCTACGAGCAGTACTTC
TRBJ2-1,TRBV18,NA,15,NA,CASSPLDYPYNEQFF,TGTGCCAGCTCACCCCTAGATTACCCCTACAATGAGCAGTTCTTC
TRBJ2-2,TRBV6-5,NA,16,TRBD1,CASSYGGQGRFGELFF,TGTGCCAGCAGTTACGGGGGACAGGGTCGATTCGGGGAGCTGTTTTTT
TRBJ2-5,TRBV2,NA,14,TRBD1,CASSADRGEETQYF,TGTGCCAGCAGTGCGGACAGGGGGGAGGAGACCCAGTACTTC
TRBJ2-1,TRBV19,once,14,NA,CASSIALGPHEQFF,TGTGCCAGTAGTATCGCATTGGGCCCCCATGAGCAGTTCTTC
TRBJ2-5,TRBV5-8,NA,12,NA,CASSWTSRPQYF,TGTGCCAGCAGCTGGACAAGTCGGCCCCAGTACTTC
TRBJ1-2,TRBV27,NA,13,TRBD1,CASSQRTGEGNTF,TGTGCCAGCAGTCAACGGACAGGGGAGGGAAACACCTTC
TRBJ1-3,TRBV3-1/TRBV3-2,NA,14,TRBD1,CASSHHRGGNTIYF,TGTGCCAGCAGCCATCACAGGGGAGGAAACACCATATATTTT
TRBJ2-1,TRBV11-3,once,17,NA,CASSLGRGGRSYNEQFF,TGTGCCAGCAGCTTAGGGAGGGGGGGGCGCTCCTACAATGAGCAGTTCTTC
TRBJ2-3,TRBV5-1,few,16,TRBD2,CASSIPIAGGADTQYF,TGCGCCAGCAGCATTCCTATAGCGGGAGGGGCAGATACGCAGTATTTT
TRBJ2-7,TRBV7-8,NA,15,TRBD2,CASSFGLADSYEQYF,TGTGCCAGCAGCTTTGGACTAGCGGATAGCTACGAGCAGTACTTC
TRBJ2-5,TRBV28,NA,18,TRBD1,CASSHNLPGTGGFKTQYF,TGTGCCAGCAGTCACAATCTCCCCGGGACAGGGGGTTTTAAGACCCAGTACTTC
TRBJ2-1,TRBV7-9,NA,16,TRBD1,CASSLFGWTGDDEQFF,TGTGCCAGCAGCCTATTCGGGTGGACAGGGGACGATGAGCAGTTCTTC
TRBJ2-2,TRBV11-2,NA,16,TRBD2,CASSFSSSGNTGELFF,TGTGCCAGCAGCTTTTCGTCTAGCGGGAACACCGGGGAGCTGTTTTTT
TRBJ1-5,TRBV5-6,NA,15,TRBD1,CASSLAGGKEQPQHF,TGTGCCAGCAGCTTGGCAGGGGGGAAGGAGCAGCCCCAGCATTTT
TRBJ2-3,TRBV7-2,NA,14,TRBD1,CASSPTRGPDTQYF,TGTGCCAGCAGCCCCACTAGGGGGCCAGATACGCAGTATTTT
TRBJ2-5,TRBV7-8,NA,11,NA,CASSPVETQYF,TGTGCCAGCAGCCCCGTTGAGACCCAGTACTTC
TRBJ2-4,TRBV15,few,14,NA,CATSRDRTGLIQYF,TGTGCCACCAGCAGAGACCGGACAGGACTAATTCAGTACTTC
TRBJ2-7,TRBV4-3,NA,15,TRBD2,CASSQRLAGSYEQYF,TGCGCCAGCAGCCAACGACTAGCGGGGAGCTACGAGCAGTACTTC